Each of the 17 T cell receptor beta chains below was sequenced from the same sample in a study of T-cell reconstitution after alpha-beta-depleted transplantation in children. It was with unique molecular identifiers that the TCRbeta library was prepared. TCRdb processed the PCR reads anew with MiXCR; each CDR3 protein has one entry. The data contain more than 15,000 distinct CDR3 sequences, approximately 13% of them seen just once; the ten biggest clones take up approximately 70%. The material sequenced was PBMCs, mostly from graft donor cells, taken 180 days after TCRalphabeta/CD19-depleted stem cell transplant. These receptors originate from a boy younger than two who had a stem cell transplant for Wiskott-Aldrich syndrome, so the T cells may come from the graft donor.

This clonotype was seen at least ten times. The chain joins TRBV27 to TRBJ1-6, with unresolved D. CDR3 length: 15 residues. V gave up 3 bases and J gave up 8 bases, with 14 bases separating them. Germline V gene lookup returns CDR1 MNHEY and CDR2 SMNVEV (reference sequence). The DNA of the CDR3 is TGTGCCAGCAGTTTCTCTGTCGCTTCAGATTCACCCCTCCACTTT. Translation gives CASSFSVASDSPLHF.

V and J are TRBV5-1 and TRBJ2-3; the match to TRBD2 covers 12 bases. With 1 base clipped from V and 4 bases from J, the junction kept 4 bases outside the gene matches. The CDR3 is 16 amino acids. The germline CDR1 and CDR2 sequences are SGHRS and YFSETQ. CDR3 sequence (DNA): TGCGCCAGCAGCTTGAGACTAGCGGGAGTCGCAGATACGCAGTATTTT. Encoded protein: CASSLRLAGVADTQYF.

In its sample, this clonotype was seen a few times. The chain is built from TRBV7-9 and TRBJ1-1; D unclear. This CDR3 comprises 15 residues. Germline V gene sequence: CDR1 SEHNR, CDR2 FQNEAQ (reference sequence). Trimming cost V 5 bases and J 5 bases, with 18 bases left between them. The CDR3 DNA reads TGTGCCAGCAGCCCAAACTCTGAGGGTGAGACTGAAGCTTTCTTT. This sequence encodes CASSPNSEGETEAFF.

The table lists this clonotype with a few counts. The chain recombines TRBV15 with TRBJ2-7; tentatively, D is TRBD2 (7 bases). Germline-derived CDR1 and CDR2 are LNHNV and YYDKDF (reference sequence). The CDR3 length is 15 residues. Trimming took 5 bases from V and 4 from J, leaving 18 bases between them. The CDR3 region is CATSHLRGAPYEQYF. The DNA for the CDR3 is TGTGCCACCAGCCACCTCCGGGGGGCGCCTTACGAGCAGTACTTC. The whole variable domain, filled in from reference TRBV15 and TRBJ2-7, reads DAMVIQNPRYQVTQFGKPVTLSCSQTLNHNVMYWYQQKSSQAPKLLFHYYDKDFNNEADTPDNFQSRRPNTSFCFLDIRSPGLGDTAMYLCATSHLRGAPYEQYFGPGTRLTVT.

This clonotype appeared a few times. This chain uses TRBV28 with TRBJ1-5, with D uncertain. The CDR3 length is 13 residues. Between the trimmed V and J ends, which lost 5 bases and 6 bases, there was a span of 11 bases. The germline gives CDR1 MDHEN, CDR2 SYDVKM. CDR3 loop: CASSPPAFQPQHF. The CDR3 DNA reads as TGTGCCAGCAGTCCACCCGCCTTTCAGCCCCAGCATTTT.

V usage is TRBV11-2 and J usage is TRBJ1-3; D ambiguous. CDR3 length: 12 amino acids. Deletions cut 3 bases from V and 4 bases from J, with 4 bases between. Germline assignment: CDR1 SGHAT and CDR2 FQNNGV. The CDR3: CASSFEGNTIYF. CDR3 in DNA: TGTGCCAGCAGCTTTGAAGGAAACACCATATATTTT.

This chain connects TRBV7-9 to TRBJ1-6; D remains ambiguous. There are 16 residues in the CDR3. CDR1 and CDR2 (germline): SEHNR, FQNEAQ (reference sequence). V lost 2 bases, J lost 7 bases, and 15 bases lay in between. Here the CDR3 reads CASSLWVGLRNSPLHF. Here the CDR3 DNA reads TGTGCCAGCAGCTTATGGGTAGGGCTGAGGAATTCACCCCTCCACTTT.

The chain employs TRBV15 and TRBJ2-5, with TRBD1 as a possible D gene (5 bases). This CDR3 comprises 15 residues. The germline V gene encodes CDR1 LNHNV and CDR2 YYDKDF (reference sequence). Trimming took 4 bases from V and 1 from J, leaving 13 bases between them. This CDR3 reads CATSTYRQGQETQYF. The CDR3 region has the DNA TGTGCCACCAGCACATATCGGCAGGGCCAAGAGACCCAGTACTTC.

This clonotype has just a few counts. The rearrangement uses TRBV20-1 and TRBJ1-2; no definite D call. The CDR3 is made up of 10 amino acids. Trimming cost V 5 bases and J 8 bases, with 9 bases left between them. Germline V gene lookup returns CDR1 DFQATT and CDR2 SNEGSKA (reference sequence). CDR3 protein: CSAGHGGYTF. In nucleotides, the CDR3 is TGCAGTGCTGGGCACGGGGGCTACACCTTC.

This clonotype was counted at least ten times. The V and J genes are TRBV7-9 and TRBJ2-1, with 12 bases fitting TRBD2. Germline V gene data show CDR1 as SEHNR and CDR2 as FQNEAQ (reference sequence). V lost 4 bases, J lost 10 bases, and 5 bases stayed unmatched. This CDR3 contains 14 residues. The CDR3 reads CASSSSGTSGEQFF. The CDR3 coding sequence is TGTGCCAGCAGCTCCTCCGGGACTAGCGGGGAGCAGTTCTTC.

This clonotype appeared many times. V usage is TRBV5-6 and J usage is TRBJ2-1; 8 bases line up with TRBD1. V lost 0 bases, J lost 5 bases, and 19 bases stayed unmatched. This CDR3 region has 20 residues. The germline V gene has CDR1 SGHDT and CDR2 YYEEEE. The CDR3 sequence: CASSLVPGQGSRVGNNEQFF. DNA of the CDR3: TGTGCCAGCAGCTTGGTACCTGGACAGGGTAGCCGAGTCGGCAACAATGAGCAGTTCTTC.

This clonotype has a handful of counts. CDR3 sequence reads: CASSDPIYEQYF. In DNA, the CDR3 is TGTGCCAGCAGTGACCCGATCTACGAGCAGTACTTC. The V and J genes are TRBV25-1 and TRBJ2-7; D unclear. The germline V and J ends were trimmed by 3 bases and 3 bases, with 6 bases remaining between them. Per germline, CDR1 MGHDK and CDR2 SYGVNS. This CDR3 contains 12 residues.

This clonotype occurred many times. This sequence joins TRBV11-2 and TRBJ2-2; 8 positions match TRBD1. The CDR3 is 18 residues long. Per the germline V gene, CDR1 is SGHAT and CDR2 is FQNNGV. J gave up 0 bases and V 2 bases, and 8 bases lay outside the gene matches. Here the CDR3 DNA reads TGTGCCAGCAGCTTAAGGGGACAGGACTACGCGAACACCGGGGAGCTGTTTTTT. This encodes CASSLRGQDYANTGELFF. Full variable domain (rest looked up from reference TRBV11-2 and TRBJ2-2): EAGVAQSPRYKIIEKRQSVAFWCNPISGHATLYWYQQILGQGPKLLIQFQNNGVVDDSQLPKDRFSAERLKGVDSTLKIQPAKLEDSAVYLCASSLRGQDYANTGELFFGEGSRLTVL.

This clonotype was seen a few times. The J gene is TRBJ2-2, the V gene TRBV6-1; TRBD2 agrees at 9 bases. In germline, CDR1 is MNHNS, CDR2 SASEGT. The V gene end was trimmed by 7 bases and the J gene end by 4 bases; junction bases not matched to a gene: 13. The CDR3 consists of 17 residues. In nucleotides, the CDR3 is TGTGCCAGCACCCCACCCCGTCAAGCGGGAGGCACCGGGGAGCTGTTTTTT. Its protein product is CASTPPRQAGGTGELFF.

This clonotype turned up a few times. The CDR3 protein is CASSLASDYEQYF. CDR3 bases: TGTGCCAGCAGTTTGGCTAGCGATTACGAGCAGTACTTC. The chain links TRBV28 to TRBJ2-7; D might be TRBD2 (6 bases). Trimming stripped 3 bases from V and 4 bases from J, with 10 bases between. CDR1 and CDR2 from the germline V gene are MDHEN and SYDVKM. The CDR3 consists of 13 residues.

This clonotype was recorded at least ten times. The CDR3 sequence: CASSFSGAINYGYTF. Here the CDR3 DNA reads TGTGCCAGCAGCTTTTCAGGGGCAATAAACTATGGCTACACCTTC. The rearrangement joins TRBV7-9 to TRBJ1-2; weak D call: TRBD1 (6 bases). Trimming pared 3 bases from V and 2 bases from J, leaving 13 bases between. This CDR3 is 15 amino acids long. Germline CDR1 and CDR2: SEHNR and FQNEAQ (reference sequence).

This clonotype was observed at least ten times. The chain employs TRBV27 and TRBJ1-5; D is uncertain. V was pared by 8 bases and J by 2 bases, with 10 bases between. The CDR3 consists of 13 residues. Per germline, CDR1 MNHEY and CDR2 SMNVEV (reference sequence). CDR3 sequence reads: CASSRARNQPQHF. The CDR3 nucleotides read TGTGCCAGCTCAAGGGCGCGCAATCAGCCCCAGCATTTT.